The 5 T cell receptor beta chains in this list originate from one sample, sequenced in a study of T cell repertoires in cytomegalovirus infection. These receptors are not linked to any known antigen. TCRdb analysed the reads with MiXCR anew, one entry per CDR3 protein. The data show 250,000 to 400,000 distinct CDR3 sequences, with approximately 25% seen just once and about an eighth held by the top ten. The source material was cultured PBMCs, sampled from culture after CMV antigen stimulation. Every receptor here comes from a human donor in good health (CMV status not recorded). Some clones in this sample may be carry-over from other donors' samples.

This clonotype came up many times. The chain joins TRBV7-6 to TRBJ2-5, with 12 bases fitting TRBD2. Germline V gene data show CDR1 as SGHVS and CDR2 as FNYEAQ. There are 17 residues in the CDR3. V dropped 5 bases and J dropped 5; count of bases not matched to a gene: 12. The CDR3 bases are TGTGCCAGCAGCCCCAGTGCTAGCGGGAGGGGTAGGGAGACCCAGTACTTC. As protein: CASSPSASGRGRETQYF. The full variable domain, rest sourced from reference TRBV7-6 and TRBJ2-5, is GAGVSQSPRYKVTKRGQDVALRCDPISGHVSLYWYRQALGQGPEFLTYFNYEAQQDKSGLPNDRFSAERPEGSISTLTIQRTEQRDSAMYRCASSPSASGRGRETQYFGPGTRLLVL.

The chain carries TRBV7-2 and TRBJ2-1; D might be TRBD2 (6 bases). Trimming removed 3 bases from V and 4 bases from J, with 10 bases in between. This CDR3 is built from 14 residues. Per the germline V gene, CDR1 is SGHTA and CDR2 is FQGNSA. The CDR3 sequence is CASSFTRGYNEQFF. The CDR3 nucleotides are TGTGCCAGCAGCTTTACCCGGGGGTACAATGAGCAGTTCTTC. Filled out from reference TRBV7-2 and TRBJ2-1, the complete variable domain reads GAGVSQSPSNKVTEKGKDVELRCDPISGHTALYWYRQSLGQGLEFLIYFQGNSAPDKSGLPSDRFSAERTGGSVSTLTIQRTQQEDSAVYLCASSFTRGYNEQFFGPGTRLTVL.

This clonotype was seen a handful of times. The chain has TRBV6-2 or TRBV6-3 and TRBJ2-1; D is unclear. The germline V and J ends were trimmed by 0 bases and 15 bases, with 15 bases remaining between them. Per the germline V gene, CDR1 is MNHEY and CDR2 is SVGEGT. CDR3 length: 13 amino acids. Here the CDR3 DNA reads TGTGCCAGCAGTTACTCGAATGGACCTAGGCCGTTCTTC. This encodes CASSYSNGPRPFF.

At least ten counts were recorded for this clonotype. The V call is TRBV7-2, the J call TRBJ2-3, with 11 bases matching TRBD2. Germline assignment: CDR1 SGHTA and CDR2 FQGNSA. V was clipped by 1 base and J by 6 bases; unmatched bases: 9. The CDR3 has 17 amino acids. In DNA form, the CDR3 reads TGTGCCAGCAGCTTAGAGGGCGCGACTAGCGGGATCGATACGCAGTATTTT. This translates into CASSLEGATSGIDTQYF.

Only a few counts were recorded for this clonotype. The CDR3 loop reads CASSSRDGETQYF. The CDR3 coding sequence is TGTGCCAGCAGCTCCCGGGATGGTGAGACCCAGTACTTC. J is TRBJ2-5 and V is TRBV5-4, with D possibly being TRBD2 (5 bases). This CDR3 has 13 residues. CDR1 and CDR2 (germline): SGHNT, YYREEE (reference sequence). V lost 3 bases and J lost 5, with 11 bases in between.